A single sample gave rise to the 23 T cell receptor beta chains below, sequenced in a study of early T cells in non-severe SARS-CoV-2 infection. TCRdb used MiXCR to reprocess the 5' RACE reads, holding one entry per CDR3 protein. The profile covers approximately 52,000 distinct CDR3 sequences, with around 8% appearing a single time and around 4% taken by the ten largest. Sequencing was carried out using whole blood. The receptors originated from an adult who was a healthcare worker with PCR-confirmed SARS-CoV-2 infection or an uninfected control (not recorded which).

CDR3 coding DNA: TGTGCCAGCAGCCAAGGGGCTAGCGGGGTGCAGGGTACGCAGTATTTT. This codes for CASSQGASGVQGTQYF. The V call is TRBV3-1, the J call TRBJ2-3; the match to TRBD2 covers 9 bases. This CDR3 spans 16 amino acids. V trimming: 1 base; J trimming: 8 bases; junction bases outside the gene matches: 10. CDR1 is LGHDT and CDR2 is YNNKEL in the germline V gene (reference sequence).

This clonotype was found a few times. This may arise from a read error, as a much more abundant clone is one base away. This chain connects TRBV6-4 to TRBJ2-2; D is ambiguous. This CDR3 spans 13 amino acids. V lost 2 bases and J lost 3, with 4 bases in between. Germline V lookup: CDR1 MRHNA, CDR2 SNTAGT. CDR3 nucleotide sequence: TGTGCCAGCAGTGACAGGGACACCGGGGAGCTGTTTTTT. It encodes CASSDRDTGELFF.

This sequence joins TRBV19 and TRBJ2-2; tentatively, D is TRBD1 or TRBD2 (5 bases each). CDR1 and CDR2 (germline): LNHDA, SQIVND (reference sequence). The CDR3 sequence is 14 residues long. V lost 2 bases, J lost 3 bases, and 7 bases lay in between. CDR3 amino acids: CASSIMGDTGELFF. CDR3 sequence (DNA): TGTGCCAGTAGTATAATGGGGGACACCGGGGAGCTGTTTTTT.

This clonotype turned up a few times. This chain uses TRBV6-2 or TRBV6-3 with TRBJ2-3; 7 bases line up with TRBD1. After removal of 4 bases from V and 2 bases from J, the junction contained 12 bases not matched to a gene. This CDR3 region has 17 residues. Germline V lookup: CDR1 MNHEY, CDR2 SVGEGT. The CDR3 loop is CASSFGTSGTATDTQYF. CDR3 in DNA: TGTGCCAGCAGTTTCGGAACCTCCGGGACAGCCACAGATACGCAGTATTTT.

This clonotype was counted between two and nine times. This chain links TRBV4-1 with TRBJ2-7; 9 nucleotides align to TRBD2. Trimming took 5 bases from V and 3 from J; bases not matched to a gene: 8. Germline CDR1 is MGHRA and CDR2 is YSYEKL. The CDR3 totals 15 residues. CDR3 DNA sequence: TGCGCCAGCAGCGATGTGACTAGCGGTTACTACGAGCAGTACTTC. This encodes CASSDVTSGYYEQYF.

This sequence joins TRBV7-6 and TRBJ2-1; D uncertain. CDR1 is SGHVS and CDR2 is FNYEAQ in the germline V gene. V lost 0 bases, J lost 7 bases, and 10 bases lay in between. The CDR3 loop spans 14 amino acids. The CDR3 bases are TGTGCCAGCAGCTTAGCCATGGGCCGAAATGAGCAGTTCTTC. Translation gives CASSLAMGRNEQFF.

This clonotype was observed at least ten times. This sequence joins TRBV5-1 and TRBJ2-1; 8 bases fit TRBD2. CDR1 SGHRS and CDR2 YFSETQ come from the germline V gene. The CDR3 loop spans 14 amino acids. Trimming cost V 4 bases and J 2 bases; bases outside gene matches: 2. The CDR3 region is CASSGGLAYNEQFF. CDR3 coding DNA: TGCGCCAGCAGCGGGGGACTAGCCTACAATGAGCAGTTCTTC.

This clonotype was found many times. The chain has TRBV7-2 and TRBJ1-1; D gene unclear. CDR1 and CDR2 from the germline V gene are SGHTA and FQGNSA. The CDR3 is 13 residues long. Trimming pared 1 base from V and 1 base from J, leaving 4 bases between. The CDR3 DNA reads TGTGCCAGCAGCTTAGACCGGAACACTGAAGCTTTCTTT. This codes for CASSLDRNTEAFF.

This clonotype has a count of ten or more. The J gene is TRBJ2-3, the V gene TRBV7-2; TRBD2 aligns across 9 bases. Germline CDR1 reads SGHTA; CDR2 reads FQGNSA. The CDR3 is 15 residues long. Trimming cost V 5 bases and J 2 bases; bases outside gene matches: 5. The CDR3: CASSPGLATTDTQYF. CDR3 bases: TGTGCCAGCAGCCCCGGACTAGCGACCACAGATACGCAGTATTTT.

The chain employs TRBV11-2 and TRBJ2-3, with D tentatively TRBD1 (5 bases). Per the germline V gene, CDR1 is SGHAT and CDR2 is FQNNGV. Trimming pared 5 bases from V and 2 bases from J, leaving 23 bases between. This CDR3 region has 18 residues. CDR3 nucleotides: TGTGCCAGCAGCGACACCGACTGGACGCCCAGGGCCACAGATACGCAGTATTTT. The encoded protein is CASSDTDWTPRATDTQYF. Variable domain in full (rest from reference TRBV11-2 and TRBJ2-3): EAGVAQSPRYKIIEKRQSVAFWCNPISGHATLYWYQQILGQGPKLLIQFQNNGVVDDSQLPKDRFSAERLKGVDSTLKIQPAKLEDSAVYLCASSDTDWTPRATDTQYFGPGTRLTVL.

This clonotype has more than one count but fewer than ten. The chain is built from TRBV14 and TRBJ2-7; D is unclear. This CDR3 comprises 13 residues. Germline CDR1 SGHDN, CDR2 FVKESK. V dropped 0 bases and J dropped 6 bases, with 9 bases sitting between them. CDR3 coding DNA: TGTGCCAGCAGCCAAGACCGTAGATCCGAGCAGTACTTC. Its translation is CASSQDRRSEQYF.

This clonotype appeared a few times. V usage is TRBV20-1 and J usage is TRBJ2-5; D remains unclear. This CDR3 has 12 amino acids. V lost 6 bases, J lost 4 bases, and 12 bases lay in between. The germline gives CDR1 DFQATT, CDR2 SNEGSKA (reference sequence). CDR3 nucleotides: TGCAGTGCGAAGTCCCCCTTAGAGACCCAGTACTTC. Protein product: CSAKSPLETQYF.

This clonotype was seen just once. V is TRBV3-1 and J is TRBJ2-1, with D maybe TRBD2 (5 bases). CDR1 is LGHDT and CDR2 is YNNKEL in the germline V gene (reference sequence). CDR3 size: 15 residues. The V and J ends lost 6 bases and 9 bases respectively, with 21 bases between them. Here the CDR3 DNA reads TGTGCCAGCAGTTTGGTCGTGGGAGTAGTCAGTGAGCAGTTCTTC. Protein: CASSLVVGVVSEQFF.

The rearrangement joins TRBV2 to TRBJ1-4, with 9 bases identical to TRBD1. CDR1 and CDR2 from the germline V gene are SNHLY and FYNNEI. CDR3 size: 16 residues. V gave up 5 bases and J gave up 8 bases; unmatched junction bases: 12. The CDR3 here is CASSLFTGGESEKLFF. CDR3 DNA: TGTGCCAGCAGTTTATTTACAGGGGGCGAGTCGGAAAAACTGTTTTTT.

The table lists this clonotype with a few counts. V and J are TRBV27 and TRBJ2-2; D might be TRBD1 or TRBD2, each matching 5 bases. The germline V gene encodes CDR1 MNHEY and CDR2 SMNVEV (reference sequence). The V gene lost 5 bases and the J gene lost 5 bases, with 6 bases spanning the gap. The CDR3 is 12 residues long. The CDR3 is CASSEGTGELFF. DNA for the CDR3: TGTGCCAGCAGTGAGGGGACCGGGGAGCTGTTTTTT.

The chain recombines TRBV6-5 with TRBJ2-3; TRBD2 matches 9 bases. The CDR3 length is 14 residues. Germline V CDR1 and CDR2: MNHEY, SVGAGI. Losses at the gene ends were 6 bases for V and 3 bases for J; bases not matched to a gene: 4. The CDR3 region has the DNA TGTGCCAGCAGGGGCGGGAGGGGAACAGATACGCAGTATTTT. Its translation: CASRGGRGTDTQYF.

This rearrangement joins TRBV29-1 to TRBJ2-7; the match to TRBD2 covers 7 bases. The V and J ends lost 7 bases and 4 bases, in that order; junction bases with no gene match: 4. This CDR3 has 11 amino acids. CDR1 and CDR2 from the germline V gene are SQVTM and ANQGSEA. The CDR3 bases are TGCAGCGGCGAGCGGGATTACGAGCAGTACTTC. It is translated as CSGERDYEQYF.

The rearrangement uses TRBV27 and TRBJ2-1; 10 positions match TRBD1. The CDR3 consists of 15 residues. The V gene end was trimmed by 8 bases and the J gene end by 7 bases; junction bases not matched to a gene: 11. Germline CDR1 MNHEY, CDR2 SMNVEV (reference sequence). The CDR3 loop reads CASGIRQGAGNEQFF. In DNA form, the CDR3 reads TGTGCCAGCGGTATTAGACAGGGGGCTGGAAATGAGCAGTTCTTC.

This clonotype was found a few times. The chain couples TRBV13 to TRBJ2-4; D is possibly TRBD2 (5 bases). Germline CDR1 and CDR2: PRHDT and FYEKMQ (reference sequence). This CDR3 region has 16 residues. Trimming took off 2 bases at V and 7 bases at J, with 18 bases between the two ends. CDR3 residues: CASSLIGLSAGNIQYF. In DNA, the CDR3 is TGTGCCAGCAGCTTAATAGGACTGTCCGCCGGGAACATTCAGTACTTC. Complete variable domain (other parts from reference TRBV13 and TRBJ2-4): AAGVIQSPRHLIKEKRETATLKCYPIPRHDTVYWYQQGPGQDPQFLISFYEKMQSDKGSIPDRFSAQQFSDYHSELNMSSLELGDSALYFCASSLIGLSAGNIQYFGAGTRLSVL.

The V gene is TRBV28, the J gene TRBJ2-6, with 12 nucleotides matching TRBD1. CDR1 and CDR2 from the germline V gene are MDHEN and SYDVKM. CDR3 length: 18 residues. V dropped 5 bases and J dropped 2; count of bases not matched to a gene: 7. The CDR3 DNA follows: TGTGCCAGCAGTCCCCCGGGACAGGGGGCCGCTGGGGCCAACGTCCTGACTTTC. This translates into CASSPPGQGAAGANVLTF.

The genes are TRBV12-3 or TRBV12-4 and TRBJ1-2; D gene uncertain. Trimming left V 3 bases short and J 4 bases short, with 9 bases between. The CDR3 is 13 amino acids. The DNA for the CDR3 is TGTGCCAGCAGTTTGAGGGTCGGCTATGGCTACACCTTC. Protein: CASSLRVGYGYTF.

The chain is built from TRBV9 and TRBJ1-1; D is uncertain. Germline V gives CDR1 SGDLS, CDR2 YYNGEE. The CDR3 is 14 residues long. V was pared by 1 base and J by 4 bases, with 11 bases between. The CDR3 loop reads CASSVNVGFTEAFF. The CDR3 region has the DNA TGTGCCAGCAGCGTAAACGTGGGGTTCACTGAAGCTTTCTTT.

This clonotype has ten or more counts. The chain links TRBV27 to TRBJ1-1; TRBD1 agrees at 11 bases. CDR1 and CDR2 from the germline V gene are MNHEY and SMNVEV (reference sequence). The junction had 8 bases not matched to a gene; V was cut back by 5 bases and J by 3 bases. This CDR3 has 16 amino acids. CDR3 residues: CASSRRDRGLYTEAFF. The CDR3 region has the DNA TGTGCCAGCAGTAGGAGGGACAGGGGGTTGTACACTGAAGCTTTCTTT.